A single sample is the source of the 9 T cell receptor beta chains below, sequenced in a study of blood T cell repertoires in COVID-19. Libraries were prepared by immunoSEQ multiplex PCR; TCRdb keeps only in-frame clonotypes and omits some of them. The profile shows 45,000 to 60,000 clones, roughly nine tenths of them singletons. Sequencing was carried out using peripheral blood. The source is a human donor in a cohort sampled during active COVID-19.

This sequence joins TRBV7-9 and TRBJ2-7, with 8 bases fitting TRBD1. The CDR3 contains 16 residues. Unmatched junction bases numbered 11, after V lost 5 bases and J lost 2 bases. The V gene's germline CDR1 is SEHNR and CDR2 FQNEAQ (reference sequence). CDR3 bases: TGTGCCAGCAGCCCCCGACGAGAGACAGGGGCCTACGAGCAGTACTTC. Residues: CASSPRRETGAYEQYF.

The V gene is TRBV2, the J gene TRBJ1-6; no reliable D call. V was clipped by 4 bases and J by 5 bases, with 3 bases between them. The length of the CDR3 is 12 residues. Germline V gene data show CDR1 as SNHLY and CDR2 as FYNNEI. This chain's CDR3 is CASSVDNSPLHF. As DNA, the CDR3 is TGTGCCAGCAGTGTCGATAATTCACCCCTCCACTTT. The full variable domain, rest sourced from reference TRBV2 and TRBJ1-6, is EPEVTQTPSHQVTQMGQEVILRCVPISNHLYFYWYRQILGQKVEFLVSFYNNEISEKSEIFDDQFSVERPDGSNFTLKIRSTKLEDSAMYFCASSVDNSPLHFGNGTRLTVT.

The gene calls are TRBV7-7 and TRBJ2-1; D possibly corresponds to TRBD1 (6 bases). The V end was cut by 6 bases, the J end by 5 bases, with 20 bases between. Germline loops: CDR1 SSHAT, CDR2 FNYEAQ (reference sequence). This CDR3 has 16 residues. The CDR3 here is CASRPTAGARDNEQFF. The DNA for the CDR3 is TGTGCCAGCAGACCCACGGCAGGGGCTAGGGACAATGAGCAGTTCTTC.

This chain links TRBV25-1 with TRBJ2-2, with TRBD2 as a possible D gene (6 bases). From germline, CDR1 is MGHDK and CDR2 SYGVNS. The CDR3 loop spans 14 amino acids. V lost 6 bases and J 3 bases, leaving 11 bases between the germline ends. The CDR3 DNA reads TGTGCCAGCAGAAGGGACTTGTACACCGGGGAGCTGTTTTTT. Residues: CASRRDLYTGELFF. The whole variable domain, remainder taken from reference TRBV25-1 and TRBJ2-2, is EADIYQTPRYLVIGTGKKITLECSQTMGHDKMYWYQQDPGMELHLIHYSYGVNSTEKGDLSSESTVSRIRTEHFPLTLESARPSHTSQYLCASRRDLYTGELFFGEGSRLTVL.

The chain carries TRBV5-1 and TRBJ2-5, with D possibly TRBD1 on 5 matching bases. The V and J ends lost 1 base and 3 bases respectively, with 7 bases between them. This CDR3 spans 13 amino acids. CDR1 SGHRS and CDR2 YFSETQ come from the germline V gene. CDR3 in DNA: TGCGCCAGCAGCTTGCAGGGTGAAGAGACCCAGTACTTC. Amino acids: CASSLQGEETQYF.

This chain connects TRBV7-2 to TRBJ2-3, with TRBD2 matching over 10 bases. The CDR3 sequence is 16 residues long. Trimming cost V 5 bases and J 4 bases; bases outside gene matches: 9. Looked up from germline, CDR1 is SGHTA and CDR2 is FQGNSA. This CDR3 is CASSLIAGGGADTQYF. The CDR3 DNA is TGTGCCAGCAGCCTCATAGCGGGGGGCGGGGCAGATACGCAGTATTTT.

V gene TRBV5-4 combines with J gene TRBJ2-7; tentatively, D is TRBD2 (6 bases). This CDR3 has 13 residues. Per germline, CDR1 SGHNT and CDR2 YYREEE (reference sequence). Trimming cost V 3 bases and J 3 bases, with 10 bases left between them. CDR3 DNA sequence: TGTGCCAGCAGCTCCGGGACTCACTACGAGCAGTACTTC. Encoded protein: CASSSGTHYEQYF. The full variable domain, rest sourced from reference TRBV5-4 and TRBJ2-7, is ETGVTQSPTHLIKTRGQQVTLRCSSQSGHNTVSWYQQALGQGPQFIFQYYREEENGRGNFPPRFSGLQFPNYSSELNVNALELDDSALYLCASSSGTHYEQYFGPGTRLTVT.

The sample holds one count of this clone. This sequence joins TRBV5-6 and TRBJ2-5; the match to TRBD1 covers 8 bases. The CDR3 contains 14 residues. Germline V gives CDR1 SGHDT, CDR2 YYEEEE. Trimming at V came to 1 base and at J to 4 bases, leaving 3 bases not matched to a gene. CDR3 sequence: CASSLTGGRETQYF. DNA for the CDR3: TGTGCCAGCAGCTTGACAGGGGGTAGAGAGACCCAGTACTTC.

In its sample, this clone was seen a few times. CDR3: CASSYSGPGEAFF. Here the CDR3 DNA reads TGTGCCAGCAGTTACTCGGGGCCAGGGGAAGCTTTCTTT. V and J are TRBV6-5 and TRBJ1-1; a weak D match, TRBD1 (5 bases). The CDR3 contains 13 residues. Trimming left V 0 bases short and J 8 bases short, with 10 bases between. From germline, CDR1 is MNHEY and CDR2 SVGAGI.